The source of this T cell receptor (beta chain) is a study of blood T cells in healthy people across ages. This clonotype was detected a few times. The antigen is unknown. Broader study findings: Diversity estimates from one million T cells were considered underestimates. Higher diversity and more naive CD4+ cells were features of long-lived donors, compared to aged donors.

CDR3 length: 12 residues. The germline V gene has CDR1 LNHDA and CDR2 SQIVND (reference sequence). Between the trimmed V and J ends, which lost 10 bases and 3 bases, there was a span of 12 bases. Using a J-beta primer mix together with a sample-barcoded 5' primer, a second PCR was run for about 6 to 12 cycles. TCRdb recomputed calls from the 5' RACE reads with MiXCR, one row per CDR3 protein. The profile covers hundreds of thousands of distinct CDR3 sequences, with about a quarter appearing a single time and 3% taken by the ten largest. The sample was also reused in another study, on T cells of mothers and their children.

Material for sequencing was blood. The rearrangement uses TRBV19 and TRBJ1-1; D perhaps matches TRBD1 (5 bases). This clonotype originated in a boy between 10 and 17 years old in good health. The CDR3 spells CATQDGYTEAFF. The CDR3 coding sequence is TGTGCCACACAGGACGGTTACACTGAAGCTTTCTTT. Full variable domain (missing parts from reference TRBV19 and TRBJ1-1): DGGITQSPKYLFRKEGQNVTLSCEQNLNHDAMYWYRQDPGQGLRLIYYSQIVNDFQKGDIAEGYSVSREKKESFPLTVTSAQKNPTAFYLCATQDGYTEAFFGQGTRLTVV.